The clone carrying this T cell receptor beta chain was seen more than once but under ten times. The data belong to a study of T-cell memory formation after mild COVID-19. UMIs and sample barcodes were carried by the TCR alpha and TCR beta cDNA libraries that 5'RACE produced using constant-segment primers. TCRdb ran MiXCR on the 5' RACE reads and lists one entry per CDR3 protein. The sample gives 100,000 to 150,000 distinct CDR3 sequences, about a sixth of which show up once; approximately 4.7% is in the top ten. In germline, CDR1 is SEHNR, CDR2 FQNEAQ (reference sequence). Deletions cut 5 bases from V and 0 bases from J, with 16 bases between. This CDR3 contains 17 residues.

Specimen: PBMCs or a T cell subset sorted from them (not recorded which). The sequence came from a man between 18 and 29 years old who had mild COVID-19 (a few samples of this study predate the infection). Cell type and time point are not known. V is TRBV7-9 and J is TRBJ1-4, with D maybe TRBD1 (5 bases). DNA of the CDR3: TGTGCCAGCAGCCGGGACGGACGAACTGCAACTAATGAAAAACTGTTTTTT. Amino acid sequence: CASSRDGRTATNEKLFF.